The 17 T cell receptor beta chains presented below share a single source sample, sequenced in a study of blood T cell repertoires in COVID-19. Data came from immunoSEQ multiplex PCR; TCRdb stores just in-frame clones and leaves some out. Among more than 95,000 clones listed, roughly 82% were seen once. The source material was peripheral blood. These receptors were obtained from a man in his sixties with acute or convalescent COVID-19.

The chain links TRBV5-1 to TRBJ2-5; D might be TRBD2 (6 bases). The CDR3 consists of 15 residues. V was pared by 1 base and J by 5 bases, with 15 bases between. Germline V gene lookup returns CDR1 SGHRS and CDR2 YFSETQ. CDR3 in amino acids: CASSLWQGGRETQYF. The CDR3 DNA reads TGCGCCAGCAGCTTGTGGCAGGGTGGGAGGGAGACCCAGTACTTC.

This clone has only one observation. The CDR3 nucleotides are TGTGCCAGCAGCCCGGGCGGTCTGGGCAGGGGGCTTACTGAAGCTTTCTTT. This translates into CASSPGGLGRGLTEAFF. The chain carries TRBV9 and TRBJ1-1; 8 bases agree with TRBD1. The CDR3 runs 17 residues. V lost 4 bases to trimming and J lost 5 bases; unmatched junction nucleotides: 16. The germline gives CDR1 SGDLS, CDR2 YYNGEE.

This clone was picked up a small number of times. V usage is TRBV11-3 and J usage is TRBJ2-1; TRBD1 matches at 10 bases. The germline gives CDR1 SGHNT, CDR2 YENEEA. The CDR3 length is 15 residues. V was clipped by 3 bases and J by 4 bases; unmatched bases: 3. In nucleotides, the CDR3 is TGTGCCAGCAGCTTGACAGGGGGCGTTTACAATGAGCAGTTCTTC. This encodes CASSLTGGVYNEQFF.

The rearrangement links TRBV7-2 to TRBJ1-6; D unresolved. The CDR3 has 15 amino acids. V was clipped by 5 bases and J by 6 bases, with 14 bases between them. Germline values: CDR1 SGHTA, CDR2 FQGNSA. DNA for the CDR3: TGTGCCAGCAGCCCCCTCGGGATGTTTAATTCACCCCTCCACTTT. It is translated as CASSPLGMFNSPLHF.

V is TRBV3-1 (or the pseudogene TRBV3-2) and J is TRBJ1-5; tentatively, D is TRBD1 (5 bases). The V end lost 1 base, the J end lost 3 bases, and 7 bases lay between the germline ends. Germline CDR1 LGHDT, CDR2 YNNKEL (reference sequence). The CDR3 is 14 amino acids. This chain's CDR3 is CASSQAGYNQPQHF. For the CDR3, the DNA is TGTGCCAGCAGCCAAGCAGGGTACAATCAGCCCCAGCATTTT.

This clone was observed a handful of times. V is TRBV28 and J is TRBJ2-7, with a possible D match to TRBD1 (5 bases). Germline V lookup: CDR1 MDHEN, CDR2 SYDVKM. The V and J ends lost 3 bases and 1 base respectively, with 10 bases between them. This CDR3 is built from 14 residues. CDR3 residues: CASSFEGQSYEQYF. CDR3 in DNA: TGTGCCAGCAGTTTTGAAGGACAATCCTACGAGCAGTACTTC. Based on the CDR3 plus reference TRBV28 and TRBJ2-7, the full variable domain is DVKVTQSSRYLVKRTGEKVFLECVQDMDHENMFWYRQDPGLGLRLIYFSYDVKMKEKGDIPEGYSVSREKKERFSLILESASTNQTSMYLCASSFEGQSYEQYFGPGTRLTVT.

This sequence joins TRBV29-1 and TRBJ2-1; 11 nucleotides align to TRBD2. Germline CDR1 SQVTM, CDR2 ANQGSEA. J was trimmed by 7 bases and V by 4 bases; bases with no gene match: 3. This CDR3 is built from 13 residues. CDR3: CSVAVAGGNEQFF. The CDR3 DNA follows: TGCAGCGTTGCGGTAGCGGGAGGGAATGAGCAGTTCTTC.

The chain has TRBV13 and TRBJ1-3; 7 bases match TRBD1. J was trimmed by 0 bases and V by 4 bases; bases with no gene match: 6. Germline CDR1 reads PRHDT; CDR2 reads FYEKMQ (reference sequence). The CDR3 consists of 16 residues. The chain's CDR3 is CASSSHRGYSGNTIYF. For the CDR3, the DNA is TGTGCCAGCAGCTCCCACAGGGGCTACTCTGGAAACACCATATATTTT.

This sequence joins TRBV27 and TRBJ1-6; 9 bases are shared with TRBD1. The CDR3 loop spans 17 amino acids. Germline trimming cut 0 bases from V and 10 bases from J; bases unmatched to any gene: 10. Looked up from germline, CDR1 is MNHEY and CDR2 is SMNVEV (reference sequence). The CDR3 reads CASSLSKYRGRNSPLHF. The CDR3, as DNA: TGTGCCAGCAGTTTATCGAAGTACAGGGGGCGCAACTCACCCCTCCACTTT.

The CDR3 reads CASSLDNSNQPQHF. CDR3 DNA sequence: TGCGCCAGCAGCTTGGACAATAGCAATCAGCCCCAGCATTTT. The chain is built from TRBV5-1 and TRBJ1-5; D not certain. Germline CDR1 reads SGHRS; CDR2 reads YFSETQ. This CDR3 has 14 amino acids. Between the trimmed V and J ends, which lost 0 bases and 0 bases, there was a span of 4 bases.

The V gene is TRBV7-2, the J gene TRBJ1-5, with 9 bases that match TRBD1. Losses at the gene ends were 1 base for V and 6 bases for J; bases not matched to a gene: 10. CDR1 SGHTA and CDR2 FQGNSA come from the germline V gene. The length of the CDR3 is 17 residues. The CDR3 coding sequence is TGTGCCAGCAGCTTAGTAGTTGGGGGACAGGGCAGTCAGCCCCAGCATTTT. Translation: CASSLVVGGQGSQPQHF.

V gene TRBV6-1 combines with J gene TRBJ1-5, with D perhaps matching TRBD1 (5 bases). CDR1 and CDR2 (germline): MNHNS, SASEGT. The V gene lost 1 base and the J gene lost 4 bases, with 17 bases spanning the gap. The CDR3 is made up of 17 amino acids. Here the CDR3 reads CASSEDVVQDRNQPQHF. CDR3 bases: TGTGCCAGCAGTGAAGATGTAGTACAGGATAGAAATCAGCCCCAGCATTTT.

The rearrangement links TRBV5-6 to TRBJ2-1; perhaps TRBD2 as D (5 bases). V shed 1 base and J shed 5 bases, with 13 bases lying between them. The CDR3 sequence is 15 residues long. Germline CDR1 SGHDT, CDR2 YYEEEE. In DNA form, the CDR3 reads TGTGCCAGCAGCTTGAATATATTACTAGACAATGAGCAGTTCTTC. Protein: CASSLNILLDNEQFF.

The CDR3 region is CASSLRPRDSVAFF. In nucleotides, the CDR3 is TGCGCCAGCAGCTTGAGGCCCCGGGACAGTGTCGCTTTCTTT. V and J are TRBV5-1 and TRBJ1-1; 7 bases map to TRBD1. The J segment lost 11 bases and the V segment lost 1 base, leaving 11 bases of the junction unmatched. The germline CDR1 and CDR2 sequences are SGHRS and YFSETQ. The CDR3 totals 14 residues.

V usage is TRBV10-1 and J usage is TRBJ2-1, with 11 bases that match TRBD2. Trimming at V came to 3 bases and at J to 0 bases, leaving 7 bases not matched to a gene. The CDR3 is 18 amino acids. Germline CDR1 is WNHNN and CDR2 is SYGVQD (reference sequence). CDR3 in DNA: TGCGCCAGCAGTGAAAGGCTAGCGGGGGGCAGCTCCTACAATGAGCAGTTCTTC. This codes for CASSERLAGGSSYNEQFF.

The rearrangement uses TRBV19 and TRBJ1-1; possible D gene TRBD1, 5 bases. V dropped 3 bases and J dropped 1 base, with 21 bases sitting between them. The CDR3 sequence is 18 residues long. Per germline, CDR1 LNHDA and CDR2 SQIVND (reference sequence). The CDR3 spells CASSMRPRIGDWNTEAFF. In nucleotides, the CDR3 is TGTGCCAGTAGTATGCGGCCTAGGATCGGGGACTGGAACACTGAAGCTTTCTTT.

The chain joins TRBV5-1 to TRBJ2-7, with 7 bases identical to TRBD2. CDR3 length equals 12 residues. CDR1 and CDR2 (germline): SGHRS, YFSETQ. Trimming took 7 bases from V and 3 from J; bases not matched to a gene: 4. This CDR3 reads CASREDFYEQYF. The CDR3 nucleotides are TGCGCCAGCCGGGAGGACTTCTACGAGCAGTACTTC.